The 18 T cell receptor beta chains presented below share a single source sample, sequenced in a study of T cells in Graves' hyperthyroidism and ophthalmopathy. The investigators amplified TCR beta CDR3 regions from RNA transcripts. The HTBI primer set drove a first-round RT-PCR of the TCR CDR3. TCRdb reprocessed the multiplex PCR reads with MiXCR, giving one entry per CDR3 protein. The profile shows around 540,000 distinct CDR3 sequences, about 16% of them singletons. The source material was blood. The receptors here all came from a woman aged 30 to 39 with Graves' ophthalmopathy.

This clonotype occurred many times. CDR3 DNA sequence: TGTGCCAGCAGCTTAGATGGGGGAGGGGCGGTTCGAGATACGCAGTATTTT. Its translation: CASSLDGGGAVRDTQYF. This sequence joins TRBV7-2 and TRBJ2-3; 7 bases are shared with TRBD2. There are 17 residues in the CDR3. Germline CDR1 SGHTA, CDR2 FQGNSA. V dropped 1 base and J dropped 5; count of bases not matched to a gene: 12. Together with reference TRBV7-2 and TRBJ2-3, the CDR3 gives the full variable domain: GAGVSQSPSNKVTEKGKDVELRCDPISGHTALYWYRQSLGQGLEFLIYFQGNSAPDKSGLPSDRFSAERTGGSVSTLTIQRTQQEDSAVYLCASSLDGGGAVRDTQYFGPGTRLTVL.

The J gene is TRBJ2-1, the V gene TRBV19, with D tentatively TRBD1 or TRBD2 (5 bases each). This CDR3 region has 13 residues. Germline lookup yields CDR1 LNHDA and CDR2 SQIVND (reference sequence). V shed 7 bases and J shed 6 bases, with 13 bases lying between them. The CDR3 spells CASTPGTSNEQFF. CDR3 DNA sequence: TGTGCCAGTACCCCGGGGACCTCCAATGAGCAGTTCTTC.

The chain couples TRBV4-1 to TRBJ2-2; 11 bases map to TRBD2. Germline values: CDR1 MGHRA, CDR2 YSYEKL. J lost 3 bases, V lost 4 bases, and 10 bases had no gene match. This CDR3 is built from 18 residues. CDR3 region: CASSLQEIAGGYTGELFF. DNA for the CDR3: TGCGCCAGCAGCCTCCAAGAAATAGCGGGAGGGTACACCGGGGAGCTGTTTTTT.

This clonotype was seen a handful of times. Written as DNA, the CDR3 is TGTGCCAGCTCACGGGGACAGGGCGGGGACGAAAAACTGTTTTTT. Translation gives CASSRGQGGDEKLFF. The chain links TRBV18 to TRBJ1-4, with 9 bases lining up with TRBD1. J gave up 8 bases and V 4 bases, and 8 bases lay outside the gene matches. Germline V gives CDR1 KGHSH, CDR2 LQKENI. CDR3 length: 15 residues.

To note about this clonotype: This may be a read error: a much more frequent sequence differs by one nucleotide. The chain recombines TRBV28 with TRBJ2-7; tentative D call: TRBD1 (6 bases). Between the trimmed V and J ends, which lost 1 base and 8 bases, there was a span of 9 bases. Germline CDR1 reads MDHEN; CDR2 reads SYDVKM. The CDR3 has 12 amino acids. The CDR3 reads CASSLSGDKQYF. The CDR3 DNA reads as TGTGCCAGCAGTTTATCAGGGGACAAGCAGTACTTC.

This clonotype was detected many times. The rearrangement uses TRBV27 and TRBJ2-5, with D possibly being TRBD1 or TRBD2 (6 bases each). The V and J ends lost 11 bases and 5 bases respectively, with 18 bases between them. CDR1 is MNHEY, CDR2 SMNVEV, per germline (reference sequence). The CDR3 covers 13 residues. DNA for the CDR3: TGTGCCTTCGCCTCGGGGGCGTGGGAGACCCAGTACTTC. Translating it yields CAFASGAWETQYF.

This clonotype was picked up one time. A much larger clone differs from this one at a single base, so this may be a read error. The rearrangement uses TRBV7-2 and TRBJ1-1; D is perhaps TRBD1 (6 bases). V lost 5 bases, J lost 3 bases, and 19 bases lay in between. Germline CDR1 is SGHTA and CDR2 is FQGNSA. This CDR3 spans 16 amino acids. The CDR3 protein is CASSPPTQGRDTEAFF. CDR3 nucleotides: TGTGCCAGCAGCCCGCCAACACAGGGTCGCGACACTGAAGCTTTCTTT.

This sequence joins TRBV19 and TRBJ2-2, with no clear D. Germline V gene sequence: CDR1 LNHDA, CDR2 SQIVND (reference sequence). This CDR3 has 16 residues. V was trimmed by 3 bases and J by 2 bases, leaving 13 bases between them. For the CDR3, the DNA is TGTGCCAGTAGTATTGTCGGTTGGGATAACACCGGGGAGCTGTTTTTT. Protein product: CASSIVGWDNTGELFF.

The table lists this clonotype with a few counts. J is TRBJ2-2 and V is TRBV5-6; 10 bases agree with TRBD2. CDR3 length: 16 residues. With 6 bases clipped from V and 1 base from J, the junction kept 6 bases outside the gene matches. Germline V gene lookup returns CDR1 SGHDT and CDR2 YYEEEE. The CDR3 spells CASKTLAGVNTGELFF. DNA for the CDR3: TGTGCCAGCAAGACTCTAGCGGGAGTGAACACCGGGGAGCTGTTTTTT.

The genes are TRBV9 and TRBJ2-3; 10 bases line up with TRBD2. The V gene end was trimmed by 0 bases and the J gene end by 10 bases; junction bases not matched to a gene: 14. The CDR3 contains 17 residues. CDR1 and CDR2 (germline): SGDLS, YYNGEE. DNA for the CDR3: TGTGCCAGCAGCGTAGTTCCCCAGCGGGAGGGTCCAGGAGCGCAGTATTTT. Protein: CASSVVPQREGPGAQYF.

The gene calls are TRBV19 and TRBJ1-6; D ambiguous. This CDR3 comprises 17 residues. Germline V gives CDR1 LNHDA, CDR2 SQIVND (reference sequence). V was cut by 3 bases and J by 2 bases, with 14 bases left in between. The CDR3 DNA follows: TGTGCCAGTAGTATGACTGACGGCGGCCCCTATAATTCACCCCTCCACTTT. Protein sequence: CASSMTDGGPYNSPLHF.

This clonotype was picked up many times. The rearrangement joins TRBV6-1 to TRBJ2-1, with 11 bases aligning to TRBD2. CDR1 is MNHNS and CDR2 is SASEGT in the germline V gene. V dropped 7 bases and J dropped 3; count of bases not matched to a gene: 11. The CDR3 length is 17 residues. CDR3 region: CASTPIPGTSGYNEQFF. The CDR3 nucleotides are TGTGCCAGCACTCCCATCCCCGGGACTAGCGGCTACAATGAGCAGTTCTTC.

This clonotype was seen repeatedly, ten times or more. This chain joins TRBV5-1 and TRBJ2-7, with 7 bases aligning to TRBD2. This CDR3 spans 16 amino acids. The germline gives CDR1 SGHRS, CDR2 YFSETQ. V was pared by 5 bases and J by 2 bases, with 13 bases of the junction left unmatched. CDR3 region: CASSSNTGLVPYEQYF. The DNA for the CDR3 is TGCGCCAGCAGTTCAAACACCGGACTAGTTCCCTACGAGCAGTACTTC.

Regarding this clonotype: This may be a read error: a much more frequent sequence differs by one nucleotide. The chain employs TRBV9 and TRBJ2-5, with a possible D match to TRBD1 (6 bases). The germline V gene has CDR1 SGDLS and CDR2 YYNGEE. Between the trimmed V and J ends, which lost 4 bases and 2 bases, there was a span of 15 bases. The CDR3 runs to 15 residues. CDR3 protein: CASSTSSGQQETQYF. The CDR3 DNA is TGTGCCAGCAGCACGTCCTCGGGACAACAAGAGACCCAGTACTTC.

This clonotype was detected only a few times. The chain carries TRBV14 and TRBJ1-2, with 9 positions matching TRBD1. CDR3 length: 14 amino acids. CDR1 is SGHDN and CDR2 is FVKESK in the germline V gene. J gave up 1 base and V 4 bases, and 1 base lay outside the gene matches. Here the CDR3 DNA reads TGTGCCAGCAGCCGGACAGGGGTTAACTATGGCTACACCTTC. It specifies CASSRTGVNYGYTF.

There are a few counts of this clonotype. The chain employs TRBV11-2 and TRBJ2-7; TRBD2 matches at 8 bases. V trimming: 5 bases; J trimming: 5 bases; junction bases outside the gene matches: 14. The CDR3 sequence is 16 residues long. Germline V gene data show CDR1 as SGHAT and CDR2 as FQNNGV. CDR3 amino acids: CASSLRGGTRSHEQYF. For the CDR3, the DNA is TGTGCCAGCAGCCTAAGGGGGGGGACTAGGTCCCACGAGCAGTACTTC.

In this sample, this clonotype turned up a few times. The V gene is TRBV6-1, the J gene TRBJ2-3; 10 bases are a match to TRBD2. V trimming: 5 bases; J trimming: 12 bases; junction bases outside the gene matches: 8. The length of the CDR3 is 13 residues. Germline CDR1 and CDR2: MNHNS and SASEGT. The CDR3 loop reads CASSWSGLAYQYF. CDR3 coding DNA: TGTGCCAGCAGTTGGTCGGGACTAGCGTACCAGTATTTT.

This clonotype was detected ten times or more. This chain uses TRBV6-1 with TRBJ2-7; weak D call: TRBD1 (7 bases). Germline V gene sequence: CDR1 MNHNS, CDR2 SASEGT. V was pared by 2 bases and J by 5 bases, with 13 bases between. The CDR3 is 14 residues long. CDR3 residues: CASSEMEGAHEQYF. DNA of the CDR3: TGTGCCAGCAGTGAAATGGAGGGGGCGCACGAGCAGTACTTC.